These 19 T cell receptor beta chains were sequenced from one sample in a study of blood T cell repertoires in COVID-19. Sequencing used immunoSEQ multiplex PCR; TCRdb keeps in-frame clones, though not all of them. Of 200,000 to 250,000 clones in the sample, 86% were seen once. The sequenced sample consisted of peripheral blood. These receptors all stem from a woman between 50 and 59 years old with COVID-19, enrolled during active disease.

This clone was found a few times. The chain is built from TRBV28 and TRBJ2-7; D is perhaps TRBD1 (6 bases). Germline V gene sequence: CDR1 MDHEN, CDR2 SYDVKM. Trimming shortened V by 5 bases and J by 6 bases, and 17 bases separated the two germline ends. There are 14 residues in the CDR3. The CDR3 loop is CASSTHRVGGEQYF. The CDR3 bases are TGTGCCAGCAGTACCCACAGGGTAGGTGGCGAGCAGTACTTC.

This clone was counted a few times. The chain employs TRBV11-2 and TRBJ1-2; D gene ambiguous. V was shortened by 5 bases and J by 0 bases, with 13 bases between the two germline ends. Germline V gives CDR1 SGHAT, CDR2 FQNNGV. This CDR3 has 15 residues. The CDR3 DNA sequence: TGTGCCAGCAGCCCTCGGACTGAAGCTAACTATGGCTACACCTTC. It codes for CASSPRTEANYGYTF.

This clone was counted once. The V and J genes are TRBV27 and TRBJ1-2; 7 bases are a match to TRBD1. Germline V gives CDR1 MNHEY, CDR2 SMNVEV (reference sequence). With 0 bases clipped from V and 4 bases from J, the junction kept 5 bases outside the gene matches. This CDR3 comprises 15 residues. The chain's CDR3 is CASSLSRGVSYGYTF. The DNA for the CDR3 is TGTGCCAGCAGTTTATCCAGGGGGGTTAGCTATGGCTACACCTTC.

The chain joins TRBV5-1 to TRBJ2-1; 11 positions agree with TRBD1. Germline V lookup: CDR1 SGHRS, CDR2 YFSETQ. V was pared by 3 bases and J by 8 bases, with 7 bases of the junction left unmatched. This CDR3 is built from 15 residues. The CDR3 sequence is CASSSGQGAYHEQFF. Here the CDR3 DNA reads TGCGCCAGCAGCTCAGGACAGGGGGCGTATCATGAGCAGTTCTTC.

The CDR3 bases are TGTGCCATCAGTGAGTCCCCCGGGACAGGGGGCCATGGCTACACCTTC. This sequence encodes CAISESPGTGGHGYTF. This chain links TRBV10-3 with TRBJ1-2, with TRBD1 matching over 12 bases. V gave up 0 bases and J gave up 6 bases; unmatched junction bases: 5. The CDR3 totals 16 residues. Germline V CDR1 and CDR2: ENHRY, SYGVKD.

The CDR3 coding sequence is TGTGCCAGCAGCCCAGGGGCCCTCTATGGCTACACCTTC. Amino acids: CASSPGALYGYTF. The chain carries TRBV5-8 and TRBJ1-2; tentative D call: TRBD1 (6 bases). Per germline, CDR1 SGHTS and CDR2 YDEGEE. The ends were cut back, 4 bases at V and 4 bases at J, with 11 bases in the middle. The CDR3 runs to 13 residues.

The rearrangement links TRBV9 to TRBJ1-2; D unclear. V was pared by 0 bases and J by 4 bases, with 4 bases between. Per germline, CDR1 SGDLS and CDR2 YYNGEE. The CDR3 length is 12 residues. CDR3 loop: CASSVDSYGYTF. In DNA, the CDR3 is TGTGCCAGCAGCGTAGACAGCTATGGCTACACCTTC.

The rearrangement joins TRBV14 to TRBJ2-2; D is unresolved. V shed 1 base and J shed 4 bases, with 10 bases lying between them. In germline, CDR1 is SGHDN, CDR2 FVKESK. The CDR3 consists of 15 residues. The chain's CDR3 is CASSQGIQRTGELFF. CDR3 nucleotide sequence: TGTGCCAGCAGCCAAGGAATCCAGCGCACCGGGGAGCTGTTTTTT. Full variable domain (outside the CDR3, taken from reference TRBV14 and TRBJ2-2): EAGVTQFPSHSVIEKGQTVTLRCDPISGHDNLYWYRRVMGKEIKFLLHFVKESKQDESGMPNNRFLAERTGGTYSTLKVQPAELEDSGVYFCASSQGIQRTGELFFGEGSRLTVL.

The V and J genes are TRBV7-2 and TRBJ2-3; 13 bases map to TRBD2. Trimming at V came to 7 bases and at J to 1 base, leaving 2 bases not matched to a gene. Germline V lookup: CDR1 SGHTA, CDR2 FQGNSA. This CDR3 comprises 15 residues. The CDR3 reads CASKLAGGGTDTQYF. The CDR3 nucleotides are TGTGCCAGCAAACTAGCGGGGGGGGGCACAGATACGCAGTATTTT.

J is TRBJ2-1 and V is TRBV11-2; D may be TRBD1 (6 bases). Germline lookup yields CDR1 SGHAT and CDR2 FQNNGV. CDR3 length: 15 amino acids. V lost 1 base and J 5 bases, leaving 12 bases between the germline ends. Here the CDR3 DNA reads TGTGCCAGCAGCTTAGGGTCGACAGGCAACAATGAGCAGTTCTTC. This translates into CASSLGSTGNNEQFF.

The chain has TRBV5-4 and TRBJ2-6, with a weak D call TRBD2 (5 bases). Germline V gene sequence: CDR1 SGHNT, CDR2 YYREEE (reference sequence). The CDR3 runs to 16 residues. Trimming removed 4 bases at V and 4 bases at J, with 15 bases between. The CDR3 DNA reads TGTGCCAGCAGCCTTTTCGGAGGCGCCGGGGCCAACGTCCTGACTTTC. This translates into CASSLFGGAGANVLTF.

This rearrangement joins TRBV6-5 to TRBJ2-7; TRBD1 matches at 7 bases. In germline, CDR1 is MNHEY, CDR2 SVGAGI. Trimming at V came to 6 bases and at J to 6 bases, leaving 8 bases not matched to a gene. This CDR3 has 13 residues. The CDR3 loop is CASSQGQLGEQYF. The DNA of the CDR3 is TGTGCCAGCAGCCAGGGACAGCTCGGCGAGCAGTACTTC.

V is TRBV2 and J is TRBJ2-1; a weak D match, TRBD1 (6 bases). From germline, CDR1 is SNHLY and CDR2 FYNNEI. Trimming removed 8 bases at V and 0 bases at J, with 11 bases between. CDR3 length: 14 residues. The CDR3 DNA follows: TGTGCCAGCGGGGGCGAGAGCTCCTACAATGAGCAGTTCTTC. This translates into CASGGESSYNEQFF.

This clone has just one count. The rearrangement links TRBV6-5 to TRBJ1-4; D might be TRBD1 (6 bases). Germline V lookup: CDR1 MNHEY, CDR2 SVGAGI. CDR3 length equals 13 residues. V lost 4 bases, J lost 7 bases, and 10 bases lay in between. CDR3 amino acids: CASSSFRGEKLFF. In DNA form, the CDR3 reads TGTGCCAGCAGTTCATTCAGGGGTGAAAAACTGTTTTTT.

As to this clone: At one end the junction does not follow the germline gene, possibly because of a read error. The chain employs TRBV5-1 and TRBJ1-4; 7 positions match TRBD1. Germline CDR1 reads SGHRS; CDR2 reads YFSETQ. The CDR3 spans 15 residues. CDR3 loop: CASSLDRGAYLQWVF. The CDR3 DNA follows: TGCGCCAGCAGCTTGGACAGGGGCGCCTACCTCCAATGGGTTTTT. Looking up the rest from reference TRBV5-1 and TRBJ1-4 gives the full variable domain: KAGVTQTPRYLIKTRGQQVTLSCSPISGHRSVSWYQQTPGQGLQFLFEYFSETQRNKGNFPGRFSGRQFSNSRSEMNVSTLELGDSALYLCASSLDRGAYLQWVFGSGTQLSVL.

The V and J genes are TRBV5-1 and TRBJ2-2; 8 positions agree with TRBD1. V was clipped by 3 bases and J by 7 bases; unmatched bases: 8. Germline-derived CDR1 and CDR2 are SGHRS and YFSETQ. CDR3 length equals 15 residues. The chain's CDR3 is CASSSRTGTNGELFF. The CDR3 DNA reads TGCGCCAGCAGCTCCCGGACAGGGACCAACGGGGAGCTGTTTTTT.

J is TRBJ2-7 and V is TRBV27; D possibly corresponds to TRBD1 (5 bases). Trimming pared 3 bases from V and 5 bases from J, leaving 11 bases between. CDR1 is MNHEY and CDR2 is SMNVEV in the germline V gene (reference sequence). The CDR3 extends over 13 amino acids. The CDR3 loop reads CASSFQGTHEQYF. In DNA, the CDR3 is TGTGCCAGCAGTTTTCAGGGTACGCACGAGCAGTACTTC.

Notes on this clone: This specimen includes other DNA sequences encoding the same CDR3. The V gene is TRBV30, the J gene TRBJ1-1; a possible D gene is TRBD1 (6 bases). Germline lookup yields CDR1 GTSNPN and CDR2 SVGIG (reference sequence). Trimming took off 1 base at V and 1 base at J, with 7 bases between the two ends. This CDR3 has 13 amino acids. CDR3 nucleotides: TGTGCCTGGAGTGGAGGGGGGAACACTGAAGCTTTCTTT. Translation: CAWSGGGNTEAFF.

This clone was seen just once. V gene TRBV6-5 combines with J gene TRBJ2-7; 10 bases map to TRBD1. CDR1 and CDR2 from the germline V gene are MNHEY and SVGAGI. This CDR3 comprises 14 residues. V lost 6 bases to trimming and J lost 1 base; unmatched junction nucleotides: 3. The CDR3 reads CASRVGQGSYEQYF. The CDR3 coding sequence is TGTGCCAGCAGGGTGGGACAGGGGTCCTACGAGCAGTACTTC.